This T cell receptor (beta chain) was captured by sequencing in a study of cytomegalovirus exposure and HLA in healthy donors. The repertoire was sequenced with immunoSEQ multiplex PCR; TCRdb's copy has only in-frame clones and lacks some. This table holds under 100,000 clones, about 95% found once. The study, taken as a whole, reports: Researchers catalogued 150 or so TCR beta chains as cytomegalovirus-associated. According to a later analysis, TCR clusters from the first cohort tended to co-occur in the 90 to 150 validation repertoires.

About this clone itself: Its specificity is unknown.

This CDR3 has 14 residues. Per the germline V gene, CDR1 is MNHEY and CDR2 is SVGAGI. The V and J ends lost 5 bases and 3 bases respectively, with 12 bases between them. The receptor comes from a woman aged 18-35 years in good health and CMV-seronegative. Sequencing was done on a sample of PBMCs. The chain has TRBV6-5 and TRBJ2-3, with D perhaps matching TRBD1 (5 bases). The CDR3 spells CASSIQQETDTQYF. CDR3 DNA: TGTGCCAGCAGTATCCAACAGGAAACAGATACGCAGTATTTT.